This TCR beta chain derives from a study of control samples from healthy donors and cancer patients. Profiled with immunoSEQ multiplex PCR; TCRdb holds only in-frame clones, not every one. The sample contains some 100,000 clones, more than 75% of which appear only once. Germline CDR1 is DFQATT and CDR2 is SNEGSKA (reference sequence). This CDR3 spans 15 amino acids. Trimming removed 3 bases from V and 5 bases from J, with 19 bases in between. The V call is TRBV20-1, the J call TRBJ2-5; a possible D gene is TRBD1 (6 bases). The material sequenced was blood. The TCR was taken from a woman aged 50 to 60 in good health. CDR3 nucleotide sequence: TGCAGTGCTAGTCGAGCCTTGGGGGCTGGGGAGACCCAGTACTTC. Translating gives CSASRALGAGETQYF.